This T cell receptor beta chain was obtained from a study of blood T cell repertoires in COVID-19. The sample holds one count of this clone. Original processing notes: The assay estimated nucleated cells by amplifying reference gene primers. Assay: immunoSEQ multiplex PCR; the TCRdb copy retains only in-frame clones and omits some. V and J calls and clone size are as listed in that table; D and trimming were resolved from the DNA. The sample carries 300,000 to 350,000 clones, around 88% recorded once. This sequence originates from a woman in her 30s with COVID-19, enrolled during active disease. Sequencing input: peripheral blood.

The CDR3 DNA sequence: TGTGCCAGCAGCTTCGGGACAGGGGTTAACGAGCAGTACGTC. Its translation is CASSFGTGVNEQYV. The V call is TRBV5-6, the J call TRBJ2-7, with 10 nucleotides matching TRBD1. The CDR3 is 14 residues long. Germline V lookup: CDR1 SGHDT, CDR2 YYEEEE. Trimming at V came to 2 bases and at J to 5 bases, leaving 4 bases not matched to a gene.